The 2 T cell receptor beta chains below come from one sample, sequenced in a study of T cell responses to AZD1222 COVID-19 vaccine (dated by TCRdb to 2020 to 2022). Library prep was done by the immunoSEQ multiplex PCR assay. Held by TCRdb, this immuneACCESS table contains in-frame sequences only and omits some clones. Under half of the omission traces to an unresolved V gene where checked; the cause of the rest is unknown. This sample is represented by roughly 150,000 clones; approximately 86% of them were singletons. The ten largest make up approximately 3.5% of the sample. The time point label corresponds to: baseline before first vaccination. Sample: peripheral blood, taken on day 0 of AZD1222 vaccination. The receptors derive from an adult in good health.

The V gene is TRBV11-2, the J gene TRBJ2-3; tentative D call: TRBD2 (6 bases). The V end was cut by 5 bases, the J end by 4 bases, with 13 bases between. The CDR3 has 14 residues. Germline CDR1 reads SGHAT; CDR2 reads FQNNGV. The CDR3 loop is CASSPYRRADTQYF. In DNA, the CDR3 is TGTGCCAGCAGCCCTTATAGGAGGGCAGATACGCAGTATTTT.

The chain uses TRBV7-2 and TRBJ1-2, with a tentative D call TRBD1 (5 bases). The germline CDR1 and CDR2 sequences are SGHTA and FQGNSA. Trimming took 0 bases from V and 8 from J, leaving 13 bases between them. CDR3 length: 14 residues. CDR3 bases: TGTGCCAGCAGCTTAGCCCAGCAGGGTTGGGGCTACACCTTC. This encodes CASSLAQQGWGYTF.